These T cell receptor beta chains were read from a single sample in a study of T-cell memory formation after mild COVID-19. TCRdb analysed the 5' RACE reads with MiXCR anew, one entry per CDR3 protein. This table holds just over 400,000 distinct CDR3 sequences, more than 20% found once. Sequencing used PBMCs or a T cell subset sorted from them (not recorded which). The receptor set was obtained from an adult woman who had mild COVID-19 (a few samples of this study predate the infection). Cell type and time point are not known. The CDR3 runs from the conserved cysteine through the conserved F or W. The order of the fields is J gene, D gene, clone size, V gene, CDR3 DNA, CDR3 protein. D genes are given only for firm matches. Clone sizes are given selectively: once, few, many, or a class where the clone is expanded.

j_gene: TRBJ1-1; d_gene: TRBD1; abundance: NA; v_gene: TRBV9; CDR3nt: TGTGCCAGCAGCGGCAACAGGGGGAGGATGAACACTGAAGCTTTCTTT; CDR3aa: CASSGNRGRMNTEAFF
j_gene: TRBJ2-7; d_gene: NA; abundance: NA; v_gene: TRBV15; CDR3nt: TGTGCCACGGGGAAGGGCCTCACCTACGAGCAGTACTTC; CDR3aa: CATGKGLTYEQYF
j_gene: TRBJ2-7; d_gene: TRBD2; abundance: NA; v_gene: TRBV12-3/TRBV12-4; CDR3nt: TGTGCCAGCAGGCTGGCTAGCGGGAATAACGAGCAGTACTTC; CDR3aa: CASRLASGNNEQYF
j_gene: TRBJ2-2; d_gene: TRBD2; abundance: few; v_gene: TRBV20-1; CDR3nt: TGCAGTGCTAGAGCCCCTGGGAATAGCGGGGGGTGGGACACCGGGGAGCTGTTTTTT; CDR3aa: CSARAPGNSGGWDTGELFF
j_gene: TRBJ1-6; d_gene: TRBD1; abundance: many; v_gene: TRBV9; CDR3nt: TGTGCCAGCAGCCCCCGGACAGGGGAGAGTAATTCACCCCTCCACTTT; CDR3aa: CASSPRTGESNSPLHF
j_gene: TRBJ1-6; d_gene: NA; abundance: NA; v_gene: TRBV7-2; CDR3nt: TGTGCCAGCAGCTTAGTCCGGACGGGCCCAAATTCACCCCTCCACTTT; CDR3aa: CASSLVRTGPNSPLHF
j_gene: TRBJ2-3; d_gene: TRBD2; abundance: many; v_gene: TRBV12-3/TRBV12-4; CDR3nt: TGTGCCAGCAGTCATGCCCAACTAGCGGGGTATGCAGATACGCAGTATTTT; CDR3aa: CASSHAQLAGYADTQYF
j_gene: TRBJ2-5; d_gene: TRBD1; abundance: many; v_gene: TRBV7-8; CDR3nt: TGTGCCAGTCGAAGAGACAGGGAAGAGACCCAGTACTTC; CDR3aa: CASRRDREETQYF
j_gene: TRBJ2-1; d_gene: TRBD2; abundance: NA; v_gene: TRBV20-1; CDR3nt: TGCAGTGCTAGGGTTAGCGGGGGGCCTTCTTTATACAATGAGCAGTTCTTC; CDR3aa: CSARVSGGPSLYNEQFF
j_gene: TRBJ2-5; d_gene: TRBD2; abundance: NA; v_gene: TRBV9; CDR3nt: TGTGCCAGCAGCGTAGGGGCGGGAGGCCCTCAAGAGACCCAGTACTTC; CDR3aa: CASSVGAGGPQETQYF
j_gene: TRBJ2-1; d_gene: TRBD2; abundance: NA; v_gene: TRBV13; CDR3nt: TGTGCCAGCAGCCTGGGACTAGCGGGACCCTACAATGAGCAGTTCTTC; CDR3aa: CASSLGLAGPYNEQFF
j_gene: TRBJ2-1; d_gene: TRBD1; abundance: many; v_gene: TRBV4-3; CDR3nt: TGCGCCAGCAGCCAAGTGGGACAGAGCTACAATGAGCAGTTCTTC; CDR3aa: CASSQVGQSYNEQFF
j_gene: TRBJ2-3; d_gene: TRBD1; abundance: NA; v_gene: TRBV18; CDR3nt: TGTGCCAGCTCCCAAGGACAGGGCAATTGGGATACGCAGTATTTT; CDR3aa: CASSQGQGNWDTQYF
j_gene: TRBJ1-2; d_gene: TRBD1; abundance: few; v_gene: TRBV6-2/TRBV6-3; CDR3nt: TGTGCCAGCAGTTACTCTGGCAGACAGGGACGTGGCTACACCTTC; CDR3aa: CASSYSGRQGRGYTF
j_gene: TRBJ2-1; d_gene: NA; abundance: few; v_gene: TRBV7-3; CDR3nt: TGTGCCAGCAGCTTACTTAGGCTCAATGAGCAGTTCTTC; CDR3aa: CASSLLRLNEQFF
j_gene: TRBJ2-1; d_gene: NA; abundance: NA; v_gene: TRBV14; CDR3nt: TGTGCCAGCAGCCAAGAGTTCAGGGCCAGGGGCAGATACAATGAGCAGTTCTTC; CDR3aa: CASSQEFRARGRYNEQFF
j_gene: TRBJ2-1; d_gene: TRBD2; abundance: few; v_gene: TRBV4-2; CDR3nt: TGTGCCAGCAGCCAAGTTAGCGGGAGTTACAATGAGCAGTTCTTC; CDR3aa: CASSQVSGSYNEQFF
j_gene: TRBJ2-5; d_gene: NA; abundance: few; v_gene: TRBV20-1; CDR3nt: TGCAGTGCCCCGCAAGCTGGGGAGACCCAGTACTTC; CDR3aa: CSAPQAGETQYF
j_gene: TRBJ2-7; d_gene: NA; abundance: NA; v_gene: TRBV7-8; CDR3nt: TGTGCCAGCAGCCTGGGGTCCGAAGAACAGTACTTC; CDR3aa: CASSLGSEEQYF
j_gene: TRBJ2-4; d_gene: NA; abundance: NA; v_gene: TRBV6-6; CDR3nt: TGTGCCAGCAGTTCCCAAGGGGCGGCCAAAAACATTCAGTACTTC; CDR3aa: CASSSQGAAKNIQYF
j_gene: TRBJ2-7; d_gene: TRBD1; abundance: few; v_gene: TRBV6-6; CDR3nt: TGTGCCAGCAGTTACGAGGGGGCATACGAGCAGTACTTC; CDR3aa: CASSYEGAYEQYF
j_gene: TRBJ1-6; d_gene: TRBD1; abundance: NA; v_gene: TRBV6-5; CDR3nt: TGTGCCAGCAGCTTAACCGCGACAGGGTGGAATTCACCCCTCCACTTT; CDR3aa: CASSLTATGWNSPLHF
j_gene: TRBJ2-7; d_gene: NA; abundance: few; v_gene: TRBV18; CDR3nt: TGTGCCAGCTCACCGGGCAGGGAGTCCTACGAGCAGTACTTC; CDR3aa: CASSPGRESYEQYF
j_gene: TRBJ2-5; d_gene: NA; abundance: NA; v_gene: TRBV14; CDR3nt: TGTGCCAGCAGTGATCTTGGACTGGGCCAAGAGACCCAGTACTTC; CDR3aa: CASSDLGLGQETQYF
j_gene: TRBJ2-4; d_gene: NA; abundance: NA; v_gene: TRBV5-1; CDR3nt: TGCGCCAGCAGCCCGATGTTCCGAGGAGTAGCCAAAAACATTCAGTACTTC; CDR3aa: CASSPMFRGVAKNIQYF
j_gene: TRBJ2-1; d_gene: NA; abundance: NA; v_gene: TRBV12-5; CDR3nt: TGTGCTAGTGGTTTGGAGTGGGGGATCGTAAGTGAGCAGTTCTTC; CDR3aa: CASGLEWGIVSEQFF
j_gene: TRBJ1-1; d_gene: NA; abundance: NA; v_gene: TRBV9; CDR3nt: TGTGCCAGCAGCCTACAGTCCACGAACACTGAAGCTTTCTTT; CDR3aa: CASSLQSTNTEAFF
j_gene: TRBJ1-2; d_gene: NA; abundance: NA; v_gene: TRBV4-1; CDR3nt: TGCGCCAGCAGCCAAGTGGTGACAGAAGACTATGGCTACACCTTC; CDR3aa: CASSQVVTEDYGYTF
j_gene: TRBJ2-1; d_gene: TRBD2; abundance: NA; v_gene: TRBV4-1; CDR3nt: TGCGCCAGCAGCCATCCCCGGGGGGGAGGGCGTAATGAGCAGTTCTTC; CDR3aa: CASSHPRGGGRNEQFF
j_gene: TRBJ1-1; d_gene: NA; abundance: NA; v_gene: TRBV7-3; CDR3nt: TGTGCCAGCAGCTTTCAAGCCGGGACTGAAGCTTTCTTT; CDR3aa: CASSFQAGTEAFF
j_gene: TRBJ1-1; d_gene: NA; abundance: few; v_gene: TRBV14; CDR3nt: TGTGCCAGCTCCCCCTCTCTGAACACTGAAGCTTTCTTT; CDR3aa: CASSPSLNTEAFF
j_gene: TRBJ2-5; d_gene: NA; abundance: NA; v_gene: TRBV18; CDR3nt: TGTGCCAGCTCACCGTCCGGGGGCCAGGGAGAAGAGACCCAGTACTTC; CDR3aa: CASSPSGGQGEETQYF
j_gene: TRBJ2-2; d_gene: NA; abundance: NA; v_gene: TRBV19; CDR3nt: TGTGCCAGTAGTATAGGTTTGGGGGAGCTGTTTTTT; CDR3aa: CASSIGLGELFF
j_gene: TRBJ1-4; d_gene: NA; abundance: few; v_gene: TRBV5-1; CDR3nt: TGCGCCAGCAGCCCGACAGGAGCTAATGAAAAACTGTTTTTT; CDR3aa: CASSPTGANEKLFF
j_gene: TRBJ2-1; d_gene: TRBD1; abundance: NA; v_gene: TRBV5-1; CDR3nt: TGCGCCAGCAGCTCCCTACCTGGACAGGGGGGGAACAATGAGCAGTTCTTC; CDR3aa: CASSSLPGQGGNNEQFF
j_gene: TRBJ2-3; d_gene: NA; abundance: NA; v_gene: TRBV7-9; CDR3nt: TGTGCCAGCGCGTCCCCCGGGGGTTTCACAGATACGCAGTATTTT; CDR3aa: CASASPGGFTDTQYF
j_gene: TRBJ2-4; d_gene: NA; abundance: NA; v_gene: TRBV6-2/TRBV6-3; CDR3nt: TGTGCCAGCAGTTACTCCCTTGGCATTCAGTACTTC; CDR3aa: CASSYSLGIQYF
j_gene: TRBJ2-7; d_gene: TRBD1; abundance: few; v_gene: TRBV6-6; CDR3nt: TGTGCCAGCAGTTACTCGATTCAGGGGGCTGTCGAGCAGTACTTC; CDR3aa: CASSYSIQGAVEQYF
j_gene: TRBJ2-3; d_gene: NA; abundance: few; v_gene: TRBV2; CDR3nt: TGTGCCAGCACACCCTTCGGGACTGCCACAGATACGCAGTATTTT; CDR3aa: CASTPFGTATDTQYF
j_gene: TRBJ1-1; d_gene: TRBD1; abundance: NA; v_gene: TRBV5-1; CDR3nt: TGCGCCAGCAGCACACAGGACAGGGGCGCATCTGAAGCTTTCTTT; CDR3aa: CASSTQDRGASEAFF
j_gene: TRBJ1-5; d_gene: NA; abundance: NA; v_gene: TRBV20-1; CDR3nt: TGCAGTGCTATGACCCGCGGCCAGCCCCAGCATTTT; CDR3aa: CSAMTRGQPQHF
j_gene: TRBJ1-2; d_gene: NA; abundance: NA; v_gene: TRBV7-9; CDR3nt: TGTGCCAGCAGCTCCTCGGGCGGGGGGCGAAATGGCTACACCTTC; CDR3aa: CASSSSGGGRNGYTF
j_gene: TRBJ2-2; d_gene: NA; abundance: NA; v_gene: TRBV25-1; CDR3nt: TGTGCCAGCAGTGAATTTCACACCGGGGAGCTGTTTTTT; CDR3aa: CASSEFHTGELFF
j_gene: TRBJ1-1; d_gene: TRBD1; abundance: NA; v_gene: TRBV6-1; CDR3nt: TGTGCCAGCAACAGGGACAGGGGCCTGAACACTGAAGCTTTCTTT; CDR3aa: CASNRDRGLNTEAFF
j_gene: TRBJ2-5; d_gene: NA; abundance: few; v_gene: TRBV15; CDR3nt: TGTGCCACCAGCAGTCAAGAGACCCAGTACTTC; CDR3aa: CATSSQETQYF
j_gene: TRBJ1-1; d_gene: NA; abundance: NA; v_gene: TRBV5-1; CDR3nt: TGCGCCAGTAGAATAGCGACAGGGAACACTGAAGCTTTCTTT; CDR3aa: CASRIATGNTEAFF
j_gene: TRBJ1-2; d_gene: NA; abundance: NA; v_gene: TRBV6-1; CDR3nt: TGTGCCAGCAGTGAAGGGGGGGGTGCGGGTATCTATGGCTACACCTTC; CDR3aa: CASSEGGGAGIYGYTF
j_gene: TRBJ2-1; d_gene: TRBD1; abundance: NA; v_gene: TRBV20-1; CDR3nt: TGCAGTGCAGAGCAAGGGACAGTCAATGAGCAGTTCTTC; CDR3aa: CSAEQGTVNEQFF
j_gene: TRBJ2-1; d_gene: NA; abundance: few; v_gene: TRBV4-1; CDR3nt: TGCGCCAGCAGCCGGGGAGCGGACAATGAGCAGTTCTTC; CDR3aa: CASSRGADNEQFF
j_gene: TRBJ1-5; d_gene: NA; abundance: few; v_gene: TRBV7-2; CDR3nt: TGTGCCAGCAGCACCCCCGGGGGGAGCCCCGGGAATCAGCCCCAGCATTTT; CDR3aa: CASSTPGGSPGNQPQHF
j_gene: TRBJ2-1; d_gene: NA; abundance: once; v_gene: TRBV7-6; CDR3nt: TGTGCGGAAAGGGGGTGGCAGCGGGGTATCAATGAGCAGTTCTTC; CDR3aa: CAERGWQRGINEQFF
j_gene: TRBJ1-1; d_gene: NA; abundance: NA; v_gene: TRBV9; CDR3nt: TGTGCCAGCAGCGTAGCCGGGCTGACTGAAGCTTTCTTT; CDR3aa: CASSVAGLTEAFF
j_gene: TRBJ1-5; d_gene: NA; abundance: few; v_gene: TRBV7-8; CDR3nt: TGTGCCAGCAGCTTAGCGCGTAGGGGGAACCAGCCCCAGCATTTT; CDR3aa: CASSLARRGNQPQHF
j_gene: TRBJ2-5; d_gene: NA; abundance: few; v_gene: TRBV28; CDR3nt: TGTGCCAGCAGTTTTGTCGGTTCCTGGACCCAGTACTTC; CDR3aa: CASSFVGSWTQYF
j_gene: TRBJ2-7; d_gene: TRBD1; abundance: many; v_gene: TRBV9; CDR3nt: TGTGCCAGCGCGGACAGGGGATCCTACGAGCAGTACTTC; CDR3aa: CASADRGSYEQYF